This T cell receptor beta chain was profiled in a study of T cells in Graves' hyperthyroidism and ophthalmopathy. The study, taken as a whole, reports: Most thyroid clonotypes that were expanded above 0.001 also turned up in blood.

This clonotype showed up just a few times. The antigen is not known. The TCR beta CDR3 regions underwent amplification using RNA transcripts as the source. When the TCR CDR3 underwent first-round RT-PCR, the HTBI primer set was used. TCRdb passed the multiplex PCR reads through MiXCR, listing each CDR3 protein once. Altogether nearly 750,000 distinct CDR3 sequences are present, around a third being singletons, with the ten largest covering less than 35%. Newly diagnosed hyperthyroidism, duration under 2 months, in patients aged 18 to 65. Germline loops: CDR1 MNHEY, CDR2 SVGAGI. CDR3 length equals 13 residues. V was trimmed by 6 bases and J by 7 bases, leaving 16 bases between them.

The source of this sequence is a woman in her forties with Graves' hyperthyroidism. Sequencing was done on a sample of blood. The rearrangement links TRBV6-5 to TRBJ2-7; weak D call: TRBD1 (8 bases). CDR3 amino acids: CASRLTGEGEQYF. In DNA form, the CDR3 reads TGTGCCAGCAGACTGACAGGGGAGGGGGAGCAGTACTTC.